This T cell receptor beta chain was obtained from a study of CD8+CD57+ T cells in acquired aplastic anemia (dated by TCRdb to between 2018 and 2020). General notes on the study: A mean of approximately 2.9 ug of DNA, ranging from roughly 0.19 to 27.4 ug, was extracted from sorted CD4+ and CD8+ cells. CD8+CD57+ expansion was defined as frequency above the mean frequency observed in healthy subjects.

The investigation overall reported the following: CD8+ Simpson's diversity did not differ significantly between patients and healthy controls (P=0.060). Twenty-nine CD8+ CDR3 sequences were found in both patients and controls but appeared to be highly expressed in patients and within the immunodominant clones of the patients.

Profiling of TCR beta VDJ combinations and CDR3 sequences used genomic DNA as the template. An Illumina HiSeq 2000 was used for TCR repertoire sequencing. The study's processing was this. Repertoires were assessed using TRBV/TRBJ rearrangement plots, CDR3 size and DJ length profiles, and Simpson's diversity index. The immunodominant clone was defined as the most abundant DNA sequence in deep sequencing data. CDR3 amino acid sequences were screened for sharing across subjects and were compared with published repertoires and the VDJdb database. Through fastp at Q25 and MiXCR, TCRdb rebuilt clones from the public reads, retaining in-frame beta chains. Every distinct CDR3 protein forms one entry, paired with its most common genes and DNA. What appears here as the V and J calls and clone size reflects TCRdb's work, not the paper's. Across this sample there are hundreds of thousands of distinct CDR3 sequences, with roughly 53% seen only once. Approximately 1.2% of the sample comes from the top ten.

This clonotype was recorded at least ten times. Its antigen is still unknown. No clone much larger than this one lies a single base away; base qualities are absent. Flow cytometry had shown CD8+CD57+ cell expansion in the patients selected for sequencing. Every patient had a diagnosis of severe acquired aplastic anemia based on International Study of Aplastic Anemia and Agranulocytosis and Camitta criteria. Patients had received no therapy at the time of blood sampling. In this study, sorted CD4+ and CD8+ T cells from the blood of healthy subjects and of severe aplastic anemia patients had their TCR repertoires deep-sequenced. Patients were enrolled under clinicaltrials.gov protocols 00001620, 01623167, 00001397, 00071045, 00081523 and 00961064 in the USA. Ficoll-Paque density gradient centrifugation was used to isolate peripheral blood mononuclear cells. Before DNA extraction, CD4+ and CD8+ T cells were sorted with FACS or magnetic beads.

The material sequenced was sorted CD4+, CD8+, or CD8+CD57+ T cells (not recorded which) from PBMCs. The TCR sequence derives from a human donor with aplastic anemia.

CDR3 loop: CASSPWTSRTDTQYF. The DNA sequence is as follows: TGTGCCAGCAGCCCTTGGACTAGCCGCACAGATACGCAGTATTTT. Here the chain combines TRBV7-2 and TRBJ2-3; 8 bases in the middle match TRBD2. Counted from cysteine to phenylalanine, this CDR3 has 15 amino acids. Just CDR3 DNA is preserved here, 45 bases in frame from base 1. Germline trimming: 5 bases from V, 1 base from J; junction bases outside gene matches: 5. As encoded in the germline V gene, CDR1 is SGHTA while CDR2 is FQGNSA.